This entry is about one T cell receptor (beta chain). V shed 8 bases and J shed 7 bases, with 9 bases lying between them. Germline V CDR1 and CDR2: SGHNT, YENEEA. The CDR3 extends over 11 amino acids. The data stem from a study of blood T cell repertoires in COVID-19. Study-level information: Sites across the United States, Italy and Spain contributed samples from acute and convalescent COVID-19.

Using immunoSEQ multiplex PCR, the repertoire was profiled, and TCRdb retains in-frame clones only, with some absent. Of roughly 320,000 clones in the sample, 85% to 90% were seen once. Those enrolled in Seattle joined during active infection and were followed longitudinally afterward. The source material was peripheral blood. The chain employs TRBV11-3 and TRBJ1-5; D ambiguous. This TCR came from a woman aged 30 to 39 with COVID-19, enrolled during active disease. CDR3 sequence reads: CASGLRQPQHF. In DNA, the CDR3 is TGTGCCAGCGGGCTAAGGCAGCCCCAGCATTTT.